This is a list of T cell receptor beta chains from one sample in a study of CD8 T cells in ankylosing spondylitis. TCRdb analysed the 5' RACE reads with MiXCR anew, one entry per CDR3 protein. The top ten hold 6.8% of the sample, which has hundreds of thousands of distinct CDR3 sequences, approximately 11% seen once. The sample consisted of blood, either unsorted or a sorted T cell fraction (not recorded which). The receptors were gathered from a male donor with ankylosing spondylitis. Both conserved end residues are part of each CDR3. The order of the fields is V gene, J gene, CDR3 length, clone size, CDR3 protein. Clone size is given for some rows only: seen once, a few or many times, or a class if the clone is expanded.

v_gene: TRBV27
j_gene: TRBJ1-5
len: 16
abundance: -
CDR3aa: CASSLYGTGAGQPQHF

v_gene: TRBV5-1
j_gene: TRBJ2-1
len: 16
abundance: many
CDR3aa: CASSLPGLAVYNEQFF

v_gene: TRBV11-2
j_gene: TRBJ1-2
len: 14
abundance: -
CDR3aa: CASSLGRAGGPYTF

v_gene: TRBV20-1
j_gene: TRBJ2-7
len: 13
abundance: few
CDR3aa: CSARTGQGHEQYF

v_gene: TRBV7-2
j_gene: TRBJ1-2
len: 14
abundance: many
CDR3aa: CASSFPGGYYGYTF

v_gene: TRBV12-3/TRBV12-4
j_gene: TRBJ2-1
len: 14
abundance: few
CDR3aa: CASSFGSASNEQFF

v_gene: TRBV12-3/TRBV12-4
j_gene: TRBJ1-3
len: 20
abundance: -
CDR3aa: CASGYLPGQPGPLPRNTIYF

v_gene: TRBV4-1
j_gene: TRBJ2-1
len: 17
abundance: -
CDR3aa: CASSQDVPSGSIDEQFF

v_gene: TRBV7-9
j_gene: TRBJ1-3
len: 15
abundance: few
CDR3aa: CASSLMAESGNTIYF

v_gene: TRBV24-1
j_gene: TRBJ1-5
len: 15
abundance: -
CDR3aa: CATSRAGGSNQPQHF

v_gene: TRBV5-1
j_gene: TRBJ2-2
len: 13
abundance: -
CDR3aa: CASSPGFTGELFF

v_gene: TRBV29-1
j_gene: TRBJ2-2
len: 14
abundance: -
CDR3aa: CSVESGRGTGELFF

v_gene: TRBV20-1
j_gene: TRBJ2-3
len: 16
abundance: -
CDR3aa: CSAPDPTSGSTDTQYF

v_gene: TRBV12-3/TRBV12-4
j_gene: TRBJ2-5
len: 16
abundance: many
CDR3aa: CASSPLGGTAKETQYF

v_gene: TRBV5-4
j_gene: TRBJ2-1
len: 14
abundance: few
CDR3aa: CASSLDRHPGEQFF

v_gene: TRBV7-9
j_gene: TRBJ1-2
len: 13
abundance: few
CDR3aa: CASSIGTGGGYTF

v_gene: TRBV11-2
j_gene: TRBJ2-3
len: 16
abundance: many
CDR3aa: CASSLISALSTDTQYF

v_gene: TRBV5-1
j_gene: TRBJ2-3
len: 14
abundance: few
CDR3aa: CASRAGGHTDTQYF

v_gene: TRBV6-6
j_gene: TRBJ1-2
len: 12
abundance: many
CDR3aa: CASSQGAYGYTF

v_gene: TRBV20-1
j_gene: TRBJ1-2
len: 14
abundance: -
CDR3aa: CSARDITFPYGYTF

v_gene: TRBV20-1
j_gene: TRBJ2-7
len: 13
abundance: few
CDR3aa: CSARGQGTYEQYF

v_gene: TRBV5-1
j_gene: TRBJ1-1
len: 14
abundance: few
CDR3aa: CASSRGTTNTEAFF

v_gene: TRBV3-1
j_gene: TRBJ2-1
len: 16
abundance: few
CDR3aa: CASSQDGAGGLGEQFF

v_gene: TRBV12-3/TRBV12-4
j_gene: TRBJ1-2
len: 13
abundance: few
CDR3aa: CASSLTDSYGYTF

v_gene: TRBV7-8
j_gene: TRBJ2-1
len: 19
abundance: few
CDR3aa: CASSQRLAGTLLILNEQFF

v_gene: TRBV6-5
j_gene: TRBJ2-2
len: 12
abundance: few
CDR3aa: CASSRVTGELFF

v_gene: TRBV7-9
j_gene: TRBJ1-5
len: 16
abundance: many
CDR3aa: CASSLSGGDSNQPQHF

v_gene: TRBV19
j_gene: TRBJ1-1
len: 15
abundance: -
CDR3aa: CASSIAGRKNTEAFF

v_gene: TRBV10-2
j_gene: TRBJ2-4
len: 15
abundance: few
CDR3aa: CASRRAGDGENIQYF